A selection of T cell receptor beta chains follows, all from one sample in a study of human T cells and chemical hapten exposure. TCRdb redid the calling of the RACE reads with MiXCR, one entry per CDR3 protein. This table has some 38,000 distinct CDR3 sequences, roughly 7.2% appearing once. This sample comprised whole blood, obtained in connection with sensitization to the hapten diphenylcyclopropenone (DPC). All receptors come from a woman between 50 and 59 years old with alopecia areata. Some clones in this sample may be carry-over from other donors' samples. Each CDR3 is given with its conserved first and last residue. D genes are given only for firm matches. Size values are once, few and many counts, or a class for expanded clones, and some rows have none.

D gene	V gene	J gene	clone size	CDR3 DNA	CDR3 protein
.	TRBV3-1	TRBJ2-4	few	TGTGCCAGCAGCCAGGCCGCCACCAAAAACATTCAGTACTTC	CASSQAATKNIQYF
TRBD1	TRBV5-1	TRBJ1-1	many	TGCGCCAGCAGCTTGACTGGGACAGGGAACACTGAAGCTTTCTTT	CASSLTGTGNTEAFF
.	TRBV7-8	TRBJ2-7	many	TGTGCCAGCAGCTTAGCGTTGACAGCCTCCTACGAGCAGTACTTC	CASSLALTASYEQYF
.	TRBV9	TRBJ2-1	many	TGTGCCAGCAGCCCAGGGGACGGGGTCCTCTCCTACAATGAGCAGTTCTTC	CASSPGDGVLSYNEQFF
TRBD1	TRBV20-1	TRBJ1-1	many	TGCAGTGCTAGAGATCCGACAGGGCAGAACACTGAAGCTTTCTTT	CSARDPTGQNTEAFF
TRBD2	TRBV4-3	TRBJ2-7	many	TGCGCCAGCAGCCAAGAGAACCTAGCGGGATTCTACGAGCAGTACTTC	CASSQENLAGFYEQYF
TRBD1	TRBV29-1	TRBJ2-7	.	TGCAGCGTGGCCAGGGGGTACGAGCAGTACTTC	CSVARGYEQYF
TRBD2	TRBV13	TRBJ2-3	many	TGTGCCAGCAGCTTAGCGGGAGGGCCCGATACGCAGTATTTT	CASSLAGGPDTQYF
TRBD2	TRBV5-1	TRBJ2-6	.	TGCGCCAGCAGCTCGGGACTAGCCGGGGCCAACGTCCTGACTTTC	CASSSGLAGANVLTF
.	TRBV20-1	TRBJ2-3	few	TGCAGTGCTAGGACGGGGGATACGCAGTATTTT	CSARTGDTQYF
.	TRBV18	TRBJ1-4	few	TGTGCCAGCTCACCAAACAGGGATTCTAATGAAAAACTGTTTTTT	CASSPNRDSNEKLFF
.	TRBV2	TRBJ2-3	many	TGTGCCAGCAGGACGACCCTTCGGGCGCAGTATTTT	CASRTTLRAQYF
.	TRBV7-8	TRBJ2-6	.	TGTGCCAGCAGCTTAGAGGGTTCTGGGGCCAACGTCCTGACTTTC	CASSLEGSGANVLTF
.	TRBV6-6	TRBJ2-1	once	TGTGCCAGCAGGATCCGGGACTCCCTCTTGGATGAGCAGTTCTTC	CASRIRDSLLDEQFF